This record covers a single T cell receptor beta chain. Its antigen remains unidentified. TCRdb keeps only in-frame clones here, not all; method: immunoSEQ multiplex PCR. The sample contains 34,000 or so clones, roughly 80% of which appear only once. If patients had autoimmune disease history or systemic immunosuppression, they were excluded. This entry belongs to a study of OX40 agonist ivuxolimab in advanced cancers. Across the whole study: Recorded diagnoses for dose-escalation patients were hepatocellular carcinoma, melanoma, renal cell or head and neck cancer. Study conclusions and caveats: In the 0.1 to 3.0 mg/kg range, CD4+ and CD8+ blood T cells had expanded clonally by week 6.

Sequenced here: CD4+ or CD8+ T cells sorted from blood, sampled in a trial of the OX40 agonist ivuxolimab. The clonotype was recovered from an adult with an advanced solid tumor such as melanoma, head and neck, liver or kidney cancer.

The CDR3 spells CASSPNRVAATGEQFF. As DNA, the CDR3 is TGTGCCAGCAGCCCTAACAGGGTCGCGGCCACAGGTGAGCAGTTCTTC. The V call is TRBV25-1, the J call TRBJ2-1; tentatively, D is TRBD1 (6 bases). This CDR3 comprises 16 residues. V shed 6 bases and J shed 9 bases, with 24 bases lying between them. CDR1 is MGHDK, CDR2 SYGVNS, per germline.